Listed below are T cell receptor beta chains from one sample, sequenced in a study of a mutant IDH1 vaccine in newly diagnosed glioma. Their antigens remain unidentified. Measured with immunoSEQ multiplex PCR; TCRdb has only the in-frame clones, and not every one. The table shows tens of thousands of clones, with about four fifths occurring only once. The source material was PBMCs, sampled from a glioma patient whose treatment included an IDH1 peptide vaccine. The receptors were gathered from a man aged 40-50 years with glioma. Both conserved end residues are part of each CDR3. D genes are given only for firm matches. Only part of the rows carry a size: once, few, many, or a class if the clone is expanded.

J | size | V | D | DNA | CDR3
TRBJ1-2 | - | TRBV30 | - | TGTGCCTGGAGACGTTTTGCGCCGGGACACGAAGATGGCTACACCTTC | CAWRRFAPGHEDGYTF
TRBJ1-2 | medium-sized | TRBV6-6 | - | TGTGCCAGCAGTTACTCGATGAGGTGTACCTTC | CASSYSMRCTF
TRBJ2-7 | - | TRBV7-2 | - | TGTGCCAGCAGCGCTACAGGGAACCACGAGCAGTACTTC | CASSATGNHEQYF
TRBJ1-2 | - | TRBV7-9 | TRBD1 | TGTGCCAGCAGCTTACCCTCCTCCGACAGGGCCTATGGCTACACCTTC | CASSLPSSDRAYGYTF
TRBJ2-5 | - | TRBV6-1 | - | TGTGCCAGCAGTGAATTCGGGGTAGGGGAGACCCAGTACTTC | CASSEFGVGETQYF
TRBJ1-2 | - | TRBV6-6 | TRBD1 | TGTGCCAGCAGTTCCGGACAGGGGAACTATGGCTACACCTTC | CASSSGQGNYGYTF
TRBJ1-2 | - | TRBV7-2 | - | TGTGCCAGCAGCTTAGGGGGCCCGGGCGGCTACACCTTC | CASSLGGPGGYTF
TRBJ2-3 | once | TRBV9 | - | TGTGCCAGCAGCGTTGCTAGCGAGAGGGCAGATACGCAGTATTTT | CASSVASERADTQYF
TRBJ2-1 | - | TRBV9 | TRBD2 | TGTGCCAGCAGCGTAGCCCTAATAGGTAGCGGGAGGCTCTACAATGAGCAGTTCTTC | CASSVALIGSGRLYNEQFF
TRBJ2-1 | - | TRBV5-1 | TRBD2 | TGCGCCAGCAGCGCGACTAGCGTGGGTGAGCAGTTCTTC | CASSATSVGEQFF
TRBJ1-4 | - | TRBV4-1 | TRBD1 | TGCGCCAGCAGCCAAGTGGGACAGAAGAATGAAAAACTGTTTTTT | CASSQVGQKNEKLFF